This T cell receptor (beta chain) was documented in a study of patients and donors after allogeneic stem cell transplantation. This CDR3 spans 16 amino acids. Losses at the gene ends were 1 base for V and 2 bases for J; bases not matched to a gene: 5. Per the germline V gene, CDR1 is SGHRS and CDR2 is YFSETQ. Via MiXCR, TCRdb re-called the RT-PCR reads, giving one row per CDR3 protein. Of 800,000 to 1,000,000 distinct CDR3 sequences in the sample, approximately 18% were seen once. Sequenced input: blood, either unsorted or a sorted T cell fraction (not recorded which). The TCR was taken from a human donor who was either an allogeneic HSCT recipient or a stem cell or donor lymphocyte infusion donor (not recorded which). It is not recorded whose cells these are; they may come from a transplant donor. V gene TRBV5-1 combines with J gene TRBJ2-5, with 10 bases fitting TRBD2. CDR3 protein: CASSLTEGLAQETQYF. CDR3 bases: TGCGCCAGCAGCTTGACCGAGGGACTAGCGCAAGAGACCCAGTACTTC. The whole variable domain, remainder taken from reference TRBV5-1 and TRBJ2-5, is KAGVTQTPRYLIKTRGQQVTLSCSPISGHRSVSWYQQTPGQGLQFLFEYFSETQRNKGNFPGRFSGRQFSNSRSEMNVSTLELGDSALYLCASSLTEGLAQETQYFGPGTRLLVL.